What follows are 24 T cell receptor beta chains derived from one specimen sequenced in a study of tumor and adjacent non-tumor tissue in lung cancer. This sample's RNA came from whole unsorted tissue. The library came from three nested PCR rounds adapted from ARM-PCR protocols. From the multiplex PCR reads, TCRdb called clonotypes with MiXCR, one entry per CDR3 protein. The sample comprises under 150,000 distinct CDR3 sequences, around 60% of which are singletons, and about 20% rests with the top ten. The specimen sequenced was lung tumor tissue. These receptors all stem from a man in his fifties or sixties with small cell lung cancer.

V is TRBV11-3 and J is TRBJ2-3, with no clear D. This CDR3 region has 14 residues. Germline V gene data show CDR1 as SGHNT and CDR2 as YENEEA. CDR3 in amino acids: CANSSPGHPDTQYF. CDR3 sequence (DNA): TGTGCTAACAGCTCCCCAGGTCACCCAGATACGCAGTATTTT.

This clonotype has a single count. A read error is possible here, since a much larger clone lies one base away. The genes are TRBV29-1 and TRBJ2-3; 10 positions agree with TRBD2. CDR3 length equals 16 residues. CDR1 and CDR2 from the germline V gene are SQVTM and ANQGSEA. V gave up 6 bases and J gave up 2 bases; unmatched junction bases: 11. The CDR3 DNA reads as TGCAGCGTGTTGGGGGGACTAGCGATAAACACAGATACGCAGTATTTT. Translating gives CSVLGGLAINTDTQYF.

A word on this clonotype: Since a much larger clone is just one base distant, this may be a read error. The CDR3 DNA reads TGCAGTACCCGAGGACTATCAGATACGCAGTATTTT. Translated, it gives CSTRGLSDTQYF. The chain recombines TRBV20-1 with TRBJ2-3; tentatively, D is TRBD2 (6 bases). The germline CDR1 and CDR2 sequences are DFQATT and SNEGSKA (reference sequence). The V gene lost 8 bases and the J gene lost 4 bases, with 13 bases spanning the gap. This CDR3 spans 12 amino acids.

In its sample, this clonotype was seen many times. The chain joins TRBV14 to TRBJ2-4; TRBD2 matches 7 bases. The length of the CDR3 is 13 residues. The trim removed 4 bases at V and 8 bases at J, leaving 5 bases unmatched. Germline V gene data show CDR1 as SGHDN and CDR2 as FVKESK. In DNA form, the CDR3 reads TGTGCCAGCAGCCGAACTAGCGAGTACATTCAGTACTTC. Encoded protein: CASSRTSEYIQYF.

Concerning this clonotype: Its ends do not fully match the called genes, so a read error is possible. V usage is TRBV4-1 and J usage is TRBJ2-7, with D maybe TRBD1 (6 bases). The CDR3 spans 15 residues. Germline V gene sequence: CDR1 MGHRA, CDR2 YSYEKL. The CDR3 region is CASSQASRGPYEQCF. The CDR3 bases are TGCGCCAGCAGCCAAGCCTCCAGGGGCCCCTACGAGCAGTGCTTC.

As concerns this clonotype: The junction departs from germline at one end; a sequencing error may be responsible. The CDR3, as DNA: TGCAGTGCTAGAGAGGGACGGGGTACAGATACGCTGTATTTT. As protein: CSAREGRGTDTLYF. The V and J genes are TRBV20-1 and TRBJ2-3, with D perhaps assigned TRBD1 or TRBD2 (5 bases each). Germline V gene sequence: CDR1 DFQATT, CDR2 SNEGSKA (reference sequence). The CDR3 consists of 14 residues.

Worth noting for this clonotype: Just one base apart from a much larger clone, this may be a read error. In DNA, the CDR3 is TGCGCCAGCACCTCGGACTCGGGAACCGAGACCCGGTACTTC. This sequence encodes CASTSDSGTETRYF. The rearrangement links TRBV4-1 to TRBJ2-5, with D perhaps TRBD2 (5 bases). This CDR3 contains 14 residues. Germline CDR1 MGHRA, CDR2 YSYEKL.

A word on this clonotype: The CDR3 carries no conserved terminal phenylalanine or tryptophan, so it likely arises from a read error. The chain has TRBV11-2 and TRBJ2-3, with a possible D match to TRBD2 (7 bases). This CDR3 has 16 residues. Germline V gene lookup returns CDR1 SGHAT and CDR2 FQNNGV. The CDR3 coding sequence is TGTGTCAGCAGCTCAACTCTGGGAGGGGGAACAGATACGCAGTATTAT. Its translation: CVSSSTLGGGTDTQYY.

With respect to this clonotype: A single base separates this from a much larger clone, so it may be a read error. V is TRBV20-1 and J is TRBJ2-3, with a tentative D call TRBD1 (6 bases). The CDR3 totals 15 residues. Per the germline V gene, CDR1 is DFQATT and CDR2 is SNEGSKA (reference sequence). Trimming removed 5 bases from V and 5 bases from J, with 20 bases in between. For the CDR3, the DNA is TGCAGTGCTCCCATCCGACAGGCGTGGGGAGATACGCAGTATTTT. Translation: CSAPIRQAWGDTQYF.

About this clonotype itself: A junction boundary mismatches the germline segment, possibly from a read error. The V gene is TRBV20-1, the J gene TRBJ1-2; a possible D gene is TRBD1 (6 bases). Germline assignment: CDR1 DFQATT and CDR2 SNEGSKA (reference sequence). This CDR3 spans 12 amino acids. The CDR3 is CSATNRQEGYSF. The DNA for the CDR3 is TGCAGTGCCACAAACCGACAGGAAGGCTACTCCTTC.

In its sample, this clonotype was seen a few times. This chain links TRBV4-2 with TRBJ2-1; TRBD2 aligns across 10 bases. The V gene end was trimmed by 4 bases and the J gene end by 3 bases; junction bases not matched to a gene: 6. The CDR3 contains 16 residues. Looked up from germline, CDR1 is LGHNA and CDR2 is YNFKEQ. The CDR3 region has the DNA TGTGCCAGCAGCCTACTAGCGGGGAACTTCTACAATGAGCAGTTCTTC. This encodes CASSLLAGNFYNEQFF.

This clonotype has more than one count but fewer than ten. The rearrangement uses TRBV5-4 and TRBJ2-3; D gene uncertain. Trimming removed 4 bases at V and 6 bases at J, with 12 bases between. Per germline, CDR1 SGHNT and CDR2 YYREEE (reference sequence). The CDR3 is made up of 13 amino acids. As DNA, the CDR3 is TGTGCCAGCAGCCCACCTGGGTGGGATACGCAGTATTTT. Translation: CASSPPGWDTQYF.

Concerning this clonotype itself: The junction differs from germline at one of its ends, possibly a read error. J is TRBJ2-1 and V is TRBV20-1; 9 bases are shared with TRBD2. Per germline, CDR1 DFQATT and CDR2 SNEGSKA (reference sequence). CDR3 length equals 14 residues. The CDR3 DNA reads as TGCAGTGCCCCCAGACTAGCGGAATACATTGAGCAGTTCTTT. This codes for CSAPRLAEYIEQFF.

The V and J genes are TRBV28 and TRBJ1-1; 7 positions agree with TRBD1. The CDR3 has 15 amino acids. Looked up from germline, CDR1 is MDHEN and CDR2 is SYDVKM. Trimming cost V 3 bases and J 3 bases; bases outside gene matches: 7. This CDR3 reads CASSLEGAVDTEAFF. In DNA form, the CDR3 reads TGTGCCAGCAGTTTGGAGGGGGCGGTGGACACTGAAGCTTTCTTT.

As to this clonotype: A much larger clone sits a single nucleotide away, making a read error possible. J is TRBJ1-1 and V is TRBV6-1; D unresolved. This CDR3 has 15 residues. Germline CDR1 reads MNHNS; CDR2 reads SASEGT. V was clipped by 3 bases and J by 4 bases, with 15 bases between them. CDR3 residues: CASSDFRGLGTEAFF. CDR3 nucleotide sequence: TGTGCCAGCAGTGATTTCCGGGGTTTGGGCACTGAAGCTTTCTTT.

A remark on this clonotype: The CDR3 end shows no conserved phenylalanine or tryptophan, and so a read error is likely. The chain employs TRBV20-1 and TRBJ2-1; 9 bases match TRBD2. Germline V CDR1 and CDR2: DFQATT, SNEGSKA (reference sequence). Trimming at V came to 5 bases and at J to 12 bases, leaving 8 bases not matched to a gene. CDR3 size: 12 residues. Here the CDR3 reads CSASSGIDGQFL. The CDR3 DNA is TGCAGTGCTTCTAGCGGGATCGATGGGCAGTTCCTC.

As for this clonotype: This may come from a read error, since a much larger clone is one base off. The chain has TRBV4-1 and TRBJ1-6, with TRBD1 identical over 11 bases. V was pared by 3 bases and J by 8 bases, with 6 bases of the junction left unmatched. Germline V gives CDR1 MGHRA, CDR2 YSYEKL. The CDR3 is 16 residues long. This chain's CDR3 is CASSQDPGQGDSPLHF. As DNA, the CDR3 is TGCGCCAGCAGCCAGGATCCGGGACAGGGGGATTCACCCCTCCACTTT.

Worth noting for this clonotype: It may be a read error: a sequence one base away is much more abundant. CDR3 nucleotides: TGTGCCAGCAGCTCGGTCGGCTCCTACAGTGAGCAGTTCTTC. This sequence encodes CASSSVGSYSEQFF. The gene calls are TRBV7-9 and TRBJ2-1; D remains unclear. CDR1 and CDR2 (germline): SEHNR, FQNEAQ (reference sequence). This CDR3 is 14 amino acids long.

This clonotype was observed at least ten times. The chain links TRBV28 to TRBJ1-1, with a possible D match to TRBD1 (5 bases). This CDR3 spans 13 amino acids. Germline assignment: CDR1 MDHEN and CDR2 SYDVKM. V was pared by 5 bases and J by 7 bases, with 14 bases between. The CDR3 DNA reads TGTGCCAGCAGTCTCTCAACACAGGTTGAAGCTTTCTTT. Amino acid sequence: CASSLSTQVEAFF.

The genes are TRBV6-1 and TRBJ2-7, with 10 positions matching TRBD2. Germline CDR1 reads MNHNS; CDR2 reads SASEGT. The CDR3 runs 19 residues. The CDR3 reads CSSSKGLLAGAGLSYEQYV. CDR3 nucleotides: TGTTCCAGCAGTAAAGGCCTCCTAGCGGGAGCGGGATTATCCTACGAGCAGTACGTC.

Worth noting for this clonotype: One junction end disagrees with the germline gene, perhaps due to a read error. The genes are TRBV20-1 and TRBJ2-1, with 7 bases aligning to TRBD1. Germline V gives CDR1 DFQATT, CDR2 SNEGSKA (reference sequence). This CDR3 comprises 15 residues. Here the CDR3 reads CSVRVMAGGNNEQFF. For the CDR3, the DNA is TGCAGTGTTAGAGTAATGGCAGGGGGAAACAATGAGCAGTTCTTC.

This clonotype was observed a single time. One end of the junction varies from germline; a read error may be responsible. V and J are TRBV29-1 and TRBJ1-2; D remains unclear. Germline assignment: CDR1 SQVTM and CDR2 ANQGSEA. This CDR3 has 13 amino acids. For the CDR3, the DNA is TGCAACGTTGAGAAGGAGGGTTCCTATGGCTACACCTTC. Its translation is CNVEKEGSYGYTF.

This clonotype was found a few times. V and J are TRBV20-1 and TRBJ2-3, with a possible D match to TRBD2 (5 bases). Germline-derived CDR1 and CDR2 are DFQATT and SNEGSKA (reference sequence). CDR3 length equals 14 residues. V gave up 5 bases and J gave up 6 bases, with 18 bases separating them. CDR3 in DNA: TGCAGTGCTGGATTACATAGCGTGTACGATACGCAGTATTTT. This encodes CSAGLHSVYDTQYF.

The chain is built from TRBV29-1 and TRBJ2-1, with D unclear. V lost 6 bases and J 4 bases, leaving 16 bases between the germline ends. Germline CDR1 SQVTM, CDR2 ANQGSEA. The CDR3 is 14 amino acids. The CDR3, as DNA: TGCAGCGTGGTCCGAGGACGGCTGTACAATGAGCAGTTCTTC. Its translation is CSVVRGRLYNEQFF.